Described below is a single T cell receptor beta chain sequence and its context. Its antigen is not identified. This sample is drawn from a study of identical twins. Overall study findings and caveats: Abundant beta clonotypes from cord blood had fewer insertions, unlike memory repertoires, which showed none. Conclusions were drawn cross-sectionally by statistical analysis, without following the same donors.

MiXCR, run by TCRdb on the 5' RACE reads, gives a single entry per CDR3 protein. The sample consists of a few hundred thousand distinct CDR3 sequences, less than 9% of them appearing once. The V gene lost 3 bases and the J gene lost 14 bases, with 17 bases spanning the gap. The CDR3 has 12 residues. Germline V gene lookup returns CDR1 DFQATT and CDR2 SNEGSKA (reference sequence). This sample was also put to use in a study of yellow fever vaccine responses in identical twins.

The V gene is TRBV20-1, the J gene TRBJ2-1, with D perhaps being TRBD1 or TRBD2 (5 bases each). This clonotype was obtained from a woman under 30 in good health. The specimen sequenced was memory (CD45RO+) T cells sorted from blood. CDR3 region: CSASSPGTEEFF. The CDR3 bases are TGCAGTGCTAGTTCCCCCGGGACCGAGGAGTTCTTC.